This T cell receptor beta chain was found in a study of blood T cell repertoires in COVID-19. Individuals drawn from about 26 US areas were about 18 to 90 years old. Cohort allocation depended upon clinical history that participants reported. This CDR3 is 17 amino acids long. CDR1 SGHNT and CDR2 YYREEE come from the germline V gene (reference sequence). With 2 bases clipped from V and 4 bases from J, the junction kept 10 bases outside the gene matches. Generated by immunoSEQ multiplex PCR, the TCRdb table keeps only in-frame clones and is missing some. The repertoire holds roughly 250,000 clones, with approximately 84% as singletons.

This chain uses TRBV5-4 with TRBJ2-2, with 8 bases fitting TRBD2. The TCR comes from a woman aged 40 to 55 with acute COVID-19. Sequencing was carried out using PBMCs or T cells enriched from blood (not recorded which). The CDR3 is CASSFTTGTRVTGELFF. CDR3 bases: TGTGCCAGCAGCTTTACTACCGGGACTAGGGTCACCGGGGAGCTGTTTTTT.